Detailed here is one T cell receptor (beta chain). Its cognate antigen is unknown. Quantitative 5'-RACE was performed with molecular barcodes, and it yielded the TCR beta libraries. TCRdb used MiXCR to reprocess the 5' RACE reads, holding one entry per CDR3 protein. The sample consists of roughly 300,000 distinct CDR3 sequences, 8% of them appearing once. This CDR3 contains 15 residues. J was trimmed by 4 bases and V by 8 bases; bases with no gene match: 7. Germline V gene lookup returns CDR1 WSHSY and CDR2 SAAADI. The data are from a study of CD8 T cells in ankylosing spondylitis. The study's findings and limits: There were earlier reports of some motif variants in reactive arthritis synovial fluid and blood. As for the disease-linked clones, they showed a CD8+ phenotype and occurred at relatively low frequencies in peripheral blood. Ankylosing spondylitis blood seemed to carry a telltale TCR beta motif made of about 8 highly homologous variants.

This clonotype originated in a male donor with ankylosing spondylitis. This chain uses TRBV10-2 with TRBJ2-7; 14 bases are a match to TRBD2. Sequences were obtained from blood, either unsorted or a sorted T cell fraction (not recorded which). CDR3 sequence (DNA): TGCGCCAGCCGGGGGGGACTAGCGGGAGAATACGAGCAGTACTTC. Translation: CASRGGLAGEYEQYF.